The 13 T cell receptor beta chains below were found in one sample sequenced in a study of Graves' ophthalmopathy and Graves' hyperthyroidism. RNA transcripts were the template, and TCR beta CDR3 regions were amplified from them. RT-PCR in the first round used HTBI primers; a second-round multiplex PCR followed. TCRdb itself ran the multiplex PCR reads through MiXCR, one entry per CDR3 protein. Of 170,000 or so distinct CDR3 sequences in the sample, 30% to 45% were seen once. Sequencing input: peripheral blood. The receptor source for this set is a woman between 35 and 50 years old with Graves' ophthalmopathy.

This clonotype was found many times. The CDR3 sequence is CASSGGRPGNTEAFF. CDR3 DNA sequence: TGTGCCAGCAGCGGCGGACGGCCGGGAAACACTGAAGCTTTCTTT. The chain has TRBV6-5 and TRBJ1-1; D not resolved. The CDR3 is made up of 15 amino acids. Germline-derived CDR1 and CDR2 are MNHEY and SVGAGI. Trimming pared 6 bases from V and 2 bases from J, leaving 16 bases between.

At least ten counts were recorded for this clonotype. The chain has TRBV27 and TRBJ2-7, with 7 positions matching TRBD1. The CDR3 extends over 12 amino acids. J lost 7 bases, V lost 5 bases, and 5 bases had no gene match. From germline, CDR1 is MNHEY and CDR2 SMNVEV (reference sequence). As DNA, the CDR3 is TGTGCCAGCAGTCAACCACAGGGGGAGCAGTACTTC. This sequence encodes CASSQPQGEQYF.

In this sample, this clonotype turned up many times. This rearrangement joins TRBV15 to TRBJ1-6; D is unresolved. With 2 bases removed from V and 10 bases from J, the gap between germline ends came to 15 bases. Per germline, CDR1 LNHNV and CDR2 YYDKDF (reference sequence). CDR3 size: 15 residues. The CDR3 is CATSRPPRGKSPLHF. The CDR3 coding sequence is TGTGCCACCAGCAGACCTCCTCGAGGGAAATCACCCCTCCACTTT.

The V call is TRBV12-3 or TRBV12-4, the J call TRBJ2-7, with D hard to call. The CDR3 is 13 residues long. V was shortened by 6 bases and J by 6 bases, with 15 bases between the two germline ends. The CDR3 sequence is CASSLRSLREQYF. Here the CDR3 DNA reads TGTGCCAGCAGCCTGAGATCCTTACGCGAGCAGTACTTC.

This clonotype appeared many times. The chain employs TRBV19 and TRBJ2-2; tentatively, D is TRBD1 (5 bases). Germline lookup yields CDR1 LNHDA and CDR2 SQIVND (reference sequence). Trimming cost V 4 bases and J 6 bases, with 12 bases left between them. The CDR3 is made up of 14 amino acids. In DNA form, the CDR3 reads TGTGCCAGTAGTAGCACAGGTATCTCCGGGGAGCTGTTTTTT. Translated, it gives CASSSTGISGELFF. Using reference TRBV19 and TRBJ2-2 for the parts outside the CDR3, the full variable domain is DGGITQSPKYLFRKEGQNVTLSCEQNLNHDAMYWYRQDPGQGLRLIYYSQIVNDFQKGDIAEGYSVSREKKESFPLTVTSAQKNPTAFYLCASSSTGISGELFFGEGSRLTVL.

Ten or more counts support this clonotype. V usage is TRBV7-2 and J usage is TRBJ1-1; possible D gene TRBD1, 5 bases. CDR1 is SGHTA and CDR2 is FQGNSA in the germline V gene. This CDR3 is 19 amino acids long. V lost 1 base to trimming and J lost 2 bases, with 23 bases between them. CDR3 DNA: TGTGCCAGCAGCTTAGGAACTTTTGTGAAGGGTCGGGGCAACACTGAAGCTTTCTTT. Amino acids: CASSLGTFVKGRGNTEAFF.

This clonotype was seen many times. The chain is built from TRBV6-2 or TRBV6-3 and TRBJ2-3; the D gene is possibly TRBD2 (5 bases). V lost 5 bases and J 2 bases, leaving 11 bases between the germline ends. This CDR3 is 14 amino acids long. In germline, CDR1 is MNHEY, CDR2 SVGEGT. The CDR3 spells CASSGRVATDTQYF. The CDR3 DNA reads as TGTGCCAGCAGTGGGAGAGTAGCCACAGATACGCAGTATTTT.

The chain carries TRBV15 and TRBJ2-7; tentatively, D is TRBD1 (5 bases). The CDR3 is made up of 16 amino acids. Germline assignment: CDR1 LNHNV and CDR2 YYDKDF (reference sequence). V lost 0 bases to trimming and J lost 6 bases, with 18 bases between them. The CDR3 nucleotides read TGTGCCACCAGCAGAGATCCGGAGAGTTCCAGGGTCGAGCAGTACTTC. Protein: CATSRDPESSRVEQYF.

This clonotype was counted at least ten times. The chain joins TRBV7-2 to TRBJ1-6; D is possibly TRBD1 (6 bases). The CDR3 runs to 15 residues. Germline CDR1 is SGHTA and CDR2 is FQGNSA. Between the trimmed V and J ends, which lost 0 bases and 10 bases, there was a span of 13 bases. The CDR3 nucleotides read TGTGCCAGCAGCTTAGCGCGGGGGGGCTGGTCACCCCTCCACTTT. It is translated as CASSLARGGWSPLHF.

V usage is TRBV6-2 or TRBV6-3 and J usage is TRBJ2-5; D may match TRBD1 or TRBD2 (5 bases each). The germline gives CDR1 MNHEY, CDR2 SVGEGT. CDR3 length: 13 residues. With 6 bases removed from V and 2 bases from J, the gap between germline ends came to 10 bases. CDR3 sequence reads: CASRDTGQETQYF. The DNA of the CDR3 is TGTGCCAGCAGGGACACGGGGCAAGAGACCCAGTACTTC.

V gene TRBV5-1 combines with J gene TRBJ1-1, with 7 bases identical to TRBD1. This CDR3 has 13 residues. With V trimmed by 7 bases and J by 3 bases, 6 bases remained unmatched. Germline CDR1 and CDR2: SGHRS and YFSETQ. Written as DNA, the CDR3 is TGCGCCAGCCAGACAGGGATGGACACTGAAGCTTTCTTT. Translating gives CASQTGMDTEAFF.

This clonotype was recorded at least ten times. The gene calls are TRBV6-5 and TRBJ1-2; 12 nucleotides align to TRBD1. The germline gives CDR1 MNHEY, CDR2 SVGAGI. The ends lost 0 bases at V and 8 bases at J; junction bases unmatched: 1. The CDR3 runs to 14 residues. CDR3 in amino acids: CASSYSGQGAGYTF. The CDR3 DNA sequence: TGTGCCAGCAGTTACTCGGGACAGGGGGCCGGCTACACCTTC.

This clonotype was counted many times. The chain couples TRBV11-3 to TRBJ1-1; D possibly corresponds to TRBD1 (5 bases). V was trimmed by 7 bases and J by 2 bases, leaving 17 bases between them. The CDR3 totals 15 residues. Germline V gene sequence: CDR1 SGHNT, CDR2 YENEEA. CDR3 region: CASNYRGVTNTEAFF. The CDR3, as DNA: TGTGCCAGCAACTACAGAGGGGTCACCAACACTGAAGCTTTCTTT. Looking up the rest from reference TRBV11-3 and TRBJ1-1 gives the full variable domain: EAGVVQSPRYKIIEKKQPVAFWCNPISGHNTLYWYLQNLGQGPELLIRYENEEAVDDSQLPKDRFSAERLKGVDSTLKIQPAELGDSAVYLCASNYRGVTNTEAFFGQGTRLTVV.